The clone carrying this T cell receptor beta chain showed up many times. The data stem from a study of T cells in Graves' hyperthyroidism and ophthalmopathy. The diagnoses drew upon clinical symptoms, serum thyroxine and TRAb, thyroid ultrasound and orbital computed tomography. Regions amplified from RNA transcripts were the TCR beta CDR3 regions. The HTBI primer set served for first-round RT-PCR of the TCR CDR3. Each CDR3 protein gets one entry after TCRdb re-called the multiplex PCR reads with MiXCR. The data show 410,000 or so distinct CDR3 sequences, approximately 14% seen once. CDR1 SEHNR and CDR2 FQNEAQ come from the germline V gene (reference sequence). The CDR3 length is 14 residues. The V end was cut by 3 bases, the J end by 6 bases, with 11 bases between.

V usage is TRBV7-9 and J usage is TRBJ2-2, with no clear D. Sequenced sample: blood. The receptor was isolated from a man between 18 and 29 years old with Graves' ophthalmopathy. This CDR3 reads CASSFPFASGELFF. For the CDR3, the DNA is TGTGCCAGCAGCTTCCCCTTTGCCTCCGGGGAGCTGTTTTTT. The whole variable domain, filled in from reference TRBV7-9 and TRBJ2-2, reads DTGVSQNPRHKITKRGQNVTFRCDPISEHNRLYWYRQTLGQGPEFLTYFQNEAQLEKSRLLSDRFSAERPKGSFSTLEIQRTEQGDSAMYLCASSFPFASGELFFGEGSRLTVL.